This TCR beta chain was observed in a study of T cells expressing NK-cell markers. On this clonotype: Its antigen remains unidentified.

TCRdb reanalyzed the 5' RACE reads, giving one entry per CDR3 protein sequence and no DNA. Found here are about 460,000 distinct CDR3 sequences; the top ten clones hold 1.4%. Points from the study as a whole: In a few donors, dominant clonotypes made up about 25-65% of CD3+CD56-NKG2C+ cells. For several donors, the dominant NKG2C+ clonotypes made up about 1.0-7.5% of their CD8+ T cells.

This sequence originates from a woman between 50 and 59 years old in good health. Specimen: blood T cells: a sorted CD56 or NKG2C T cell subset, CD4+ or CD8+ T cells, or bulk PBMC T cells (not recorded which).

The CDR3 sequence is CSARGQTGSNEKLFF. The chain combines TRBV20-1 with TRBJ1-4; TCRdb names TRBD1, which stays unverified in the absence of DNA. The germline V gene has CDR1 DFQATT and CDR2 SNEGSKA (reference sequence). The CDR3 sequence is 15 residues long.